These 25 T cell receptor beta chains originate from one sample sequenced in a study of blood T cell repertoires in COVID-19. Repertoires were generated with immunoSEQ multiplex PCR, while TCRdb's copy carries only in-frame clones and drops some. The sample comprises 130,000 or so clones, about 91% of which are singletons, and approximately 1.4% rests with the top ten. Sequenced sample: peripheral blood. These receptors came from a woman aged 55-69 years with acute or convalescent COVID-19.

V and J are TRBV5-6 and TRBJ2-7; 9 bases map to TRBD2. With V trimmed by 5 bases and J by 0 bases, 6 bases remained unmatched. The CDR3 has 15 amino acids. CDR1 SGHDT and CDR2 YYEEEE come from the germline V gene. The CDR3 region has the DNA TGTGCCAGCAGAAGAGCGGGGGGAAGCTCCTACGAGCAGTACTTC. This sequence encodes CASRRAGGSSYEQYF.

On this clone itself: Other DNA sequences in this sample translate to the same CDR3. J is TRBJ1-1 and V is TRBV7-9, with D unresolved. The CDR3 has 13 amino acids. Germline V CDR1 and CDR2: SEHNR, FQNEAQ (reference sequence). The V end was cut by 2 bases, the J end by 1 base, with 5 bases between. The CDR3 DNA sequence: TGTGCCAGCAGCTTAACTGGGAACACTGAAGCTTTCTTT. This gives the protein CASSLTGNTEAFF.

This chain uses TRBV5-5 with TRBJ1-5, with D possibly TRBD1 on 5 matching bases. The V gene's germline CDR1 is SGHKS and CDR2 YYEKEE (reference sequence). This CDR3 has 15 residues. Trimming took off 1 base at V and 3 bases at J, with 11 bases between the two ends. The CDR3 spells CASSLWTNYNQPQHF. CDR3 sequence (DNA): TGTGCCAGCAGCTTGTGGACAAACTACAATCAGCCCCAGCATTTT. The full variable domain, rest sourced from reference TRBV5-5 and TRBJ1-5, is DAGVTQSPTHLIKTRGQQVTLRCSPISGHKSVSWYQQVLGQGPQFIFQYYEKEERGRGNFPDRFSARQFPNYSSELNVNALLLGDSALYLCASSLWTNYNQPQHFGDGTRLSIL.

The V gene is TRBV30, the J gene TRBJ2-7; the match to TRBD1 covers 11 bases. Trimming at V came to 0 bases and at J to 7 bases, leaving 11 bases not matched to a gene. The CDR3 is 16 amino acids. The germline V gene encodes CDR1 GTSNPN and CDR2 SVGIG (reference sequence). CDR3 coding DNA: TGTGCCTGGAGTGTCGGTGGCGGTGGGACAGGGGGTGAGCAGTACTTC. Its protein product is CAWSVGGGGTGGEQYF.

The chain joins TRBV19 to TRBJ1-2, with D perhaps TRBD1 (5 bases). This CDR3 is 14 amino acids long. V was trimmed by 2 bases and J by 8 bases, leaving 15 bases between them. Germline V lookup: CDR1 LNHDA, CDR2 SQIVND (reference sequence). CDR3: CASSIQPRDGGYTF. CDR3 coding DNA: TGTGCCAGTAGTATACAGCCCAGGGATGGGGGCTACACCTTC.

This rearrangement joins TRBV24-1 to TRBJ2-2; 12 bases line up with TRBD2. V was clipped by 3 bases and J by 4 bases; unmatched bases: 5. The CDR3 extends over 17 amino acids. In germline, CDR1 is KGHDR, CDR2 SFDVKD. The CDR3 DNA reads TGTGCCACCAGTGATCGCGGACTAGCGGGGCTCACCGGGGAGCTGTTTTTT. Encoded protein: CATSDRGLAGLTGELFF.

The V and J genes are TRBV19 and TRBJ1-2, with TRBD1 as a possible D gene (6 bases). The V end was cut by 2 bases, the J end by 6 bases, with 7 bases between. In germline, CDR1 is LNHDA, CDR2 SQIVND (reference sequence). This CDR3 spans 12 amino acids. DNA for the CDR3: TGTGCCAGTAGTATACAGGGGAATGGCTACACCTTC. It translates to CASSIQGNGYTF.

Here the CDR3 reads CASSTGTSGGTDTQYF. The CDR3 region has the DNA TGTGCCAGCAGCACAGGAACTAGCGGGGGCACAGATACGCAGTATTTT. The V gene is TRBV11-3, the J gene TRBJ2-3; 10 bases map to TRBD2. CDR3 length equals 16 residues. V lost 5 bases, J lost 1 base, and 6 bases stayed unmatched. Germline assignment: CDR1 SGHNT and CDR2 YENEEA. Supplemented by reference TRBV11-3 and TRBJ2-3, the full variable domain reads EAGVVQSPRYKIIEKKQPVAFWCNPISGHNTLYWYLQNLGQGPELLIRYENEEAVDDSQLPKDRFSAERLKGVDSTLKIQPAELGDSAVYLCASSTGTSGGTDTQYFGPGTRLTVL.

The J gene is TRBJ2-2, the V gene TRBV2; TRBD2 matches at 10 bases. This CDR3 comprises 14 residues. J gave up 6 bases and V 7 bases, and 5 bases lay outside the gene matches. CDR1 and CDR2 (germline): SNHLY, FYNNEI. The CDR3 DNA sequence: TGTGCCAGCATGGGGACTAGCGCATCCGGGGAGCTGTTTTTT. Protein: CASMGTSASGELFF.

This chain's CDR3 is CASSLPGVRETQYF. CDR3 nucleotides: TGCGCCAGCAGCTTACCCGGGGTTCGGGAGACCCAGTACTTC. V is TRBV5-1 and J is TRBJ2-5; D perhaps matches TRBD2 (5 bases). CDR3 size: 14 residues. V was cut by 2 bases and J by 5 bases, with 13 bases left in between. The V gene's germline CDR1 is SGHRS and CDR2 YFSETQ.

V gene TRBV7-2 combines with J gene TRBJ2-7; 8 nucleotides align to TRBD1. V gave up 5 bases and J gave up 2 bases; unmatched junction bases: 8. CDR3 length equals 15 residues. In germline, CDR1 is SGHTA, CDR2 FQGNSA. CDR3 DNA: TGTGCCAGCAGCGCCCAGGGGGGACAGGCCTACGAGCAGTACTTC. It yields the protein CASSAQGGQAYEQYF. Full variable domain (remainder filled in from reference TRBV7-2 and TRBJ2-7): GAGVSQSPSNKVTEKGKDVELRCDPISGHTALYWYRQSLGQGLEFLIYFQGNSAPDKSGLPSDRFSAERTGGSVSTLTIQRTQQEDSAVYLCASSAQGGQAYEQYFGPGTRLTVT.

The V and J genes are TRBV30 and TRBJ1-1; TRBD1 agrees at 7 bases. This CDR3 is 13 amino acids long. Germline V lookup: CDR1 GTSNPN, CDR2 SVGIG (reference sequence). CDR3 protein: CAMKRGTARGAFF. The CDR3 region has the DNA TGTGCGATGAAAAGAGGGACAGCCCGCGGAGCTTTCTTT.

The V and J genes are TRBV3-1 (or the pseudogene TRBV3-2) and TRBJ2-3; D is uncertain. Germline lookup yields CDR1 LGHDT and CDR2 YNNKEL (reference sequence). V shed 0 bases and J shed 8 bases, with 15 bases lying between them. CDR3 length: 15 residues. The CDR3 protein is CASSQDSSRASTQYF. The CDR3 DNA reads TGTGCCAGCAGCCAAGATTCGTCTCGAGCGAGTACGCAGTATTTT.

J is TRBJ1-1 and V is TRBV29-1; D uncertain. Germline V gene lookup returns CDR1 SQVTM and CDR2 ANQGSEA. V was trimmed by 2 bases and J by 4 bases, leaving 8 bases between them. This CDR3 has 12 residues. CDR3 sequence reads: CSVERGSTEAFF. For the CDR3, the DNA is TGCAGCGTTGAACGCGGCAGCACTGAAGCTTTCTTT. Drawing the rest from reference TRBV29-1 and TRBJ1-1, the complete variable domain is SAVISQKPSRDICQRGTSLTIQCQVDSQVTMMFWYRQQPGQSLTLIATANQGSEATYESGFVIDKFPISRPNLTFSTLTVSNMSPEDSSIYLCSVERGSTEAFFGQGTRLTVV.

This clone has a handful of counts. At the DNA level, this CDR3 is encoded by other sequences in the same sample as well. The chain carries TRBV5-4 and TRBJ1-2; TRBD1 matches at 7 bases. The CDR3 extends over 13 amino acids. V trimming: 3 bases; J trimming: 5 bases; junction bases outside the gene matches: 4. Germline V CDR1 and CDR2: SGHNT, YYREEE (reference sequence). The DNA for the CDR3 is TGTGCCAGCAGCTCGGGACAGATATATGGCTACACCTTC. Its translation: CASSSGQIYGYTF.

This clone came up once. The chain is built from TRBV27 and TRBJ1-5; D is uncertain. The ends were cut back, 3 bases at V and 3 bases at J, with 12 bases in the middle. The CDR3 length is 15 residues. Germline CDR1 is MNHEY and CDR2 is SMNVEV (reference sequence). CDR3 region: CASSFSAGANQPQHF. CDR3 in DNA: TGTGCCAGCAGTTTTTCGGCAGGCGCCAATCAGCCCCAGCATTTT.

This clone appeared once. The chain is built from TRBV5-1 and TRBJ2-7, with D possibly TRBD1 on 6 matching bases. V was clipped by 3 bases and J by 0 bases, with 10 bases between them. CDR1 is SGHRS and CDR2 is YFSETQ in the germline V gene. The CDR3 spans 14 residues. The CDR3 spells CASSSQGPSYEQYF. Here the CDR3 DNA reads TGCGCCAGCAGCTCTCAGGGGCCCTCCTACGAGCAGTACTTC. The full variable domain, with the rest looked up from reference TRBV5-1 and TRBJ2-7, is KAGVTQTPRYLIKTRGQQVTLSCSPISGHRSVSWYQQTPGQGLQFLFEYFSETQRNKGNFPGRFSGRQFSNSRSEMNVSTLELGDSALYLCASSSQGPSYEQYFGPGTRLTVT.

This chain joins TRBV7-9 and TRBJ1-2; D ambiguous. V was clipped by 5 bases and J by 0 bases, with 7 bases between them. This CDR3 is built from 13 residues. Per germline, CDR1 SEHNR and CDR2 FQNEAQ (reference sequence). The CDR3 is CASSPGSNYGYTF. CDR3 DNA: TGTGCCAGCAGCCCGGGGTCTAACTATGGCTACACCTTC.

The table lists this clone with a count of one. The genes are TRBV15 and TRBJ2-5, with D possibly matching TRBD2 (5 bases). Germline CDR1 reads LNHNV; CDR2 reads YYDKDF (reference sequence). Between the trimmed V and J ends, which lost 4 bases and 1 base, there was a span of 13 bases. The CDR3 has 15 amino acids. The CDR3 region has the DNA TGTGCCACCAGCAACCTTTCCCGGGGCCAAGAGACCCAGTACTTC. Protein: CATSNLSRGQETQYF.

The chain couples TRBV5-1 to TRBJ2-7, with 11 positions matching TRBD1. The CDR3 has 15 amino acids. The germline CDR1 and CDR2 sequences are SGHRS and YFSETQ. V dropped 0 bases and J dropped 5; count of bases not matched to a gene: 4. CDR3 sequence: CASSLGGTGGNEQYF. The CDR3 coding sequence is TGCGCCAGCAGCTTGGGCGGGACAGGGGGTAACGAGCAGTACTTC.

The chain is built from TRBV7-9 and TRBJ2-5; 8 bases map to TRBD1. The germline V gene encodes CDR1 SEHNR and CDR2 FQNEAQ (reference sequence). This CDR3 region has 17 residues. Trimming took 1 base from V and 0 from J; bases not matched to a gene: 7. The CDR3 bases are TGTGCCAGCAGCTTAGGACCCGACAGGGGCTACCAAGAGACCCAGTACTTC. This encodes CASSLGPDRGYQETQYF.

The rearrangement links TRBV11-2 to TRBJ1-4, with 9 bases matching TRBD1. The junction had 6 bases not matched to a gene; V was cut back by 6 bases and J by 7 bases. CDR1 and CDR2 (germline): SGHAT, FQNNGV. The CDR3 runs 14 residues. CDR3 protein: CASRRDREGEKLFF. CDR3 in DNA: TGTGCCAGCAGGCGGGACAGGGAAGGTGAAAAACTGTTTTTT.

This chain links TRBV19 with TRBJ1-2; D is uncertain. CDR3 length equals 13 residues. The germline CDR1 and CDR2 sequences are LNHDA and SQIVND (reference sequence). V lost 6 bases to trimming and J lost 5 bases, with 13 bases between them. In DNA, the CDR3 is TGTGCCAGTAGCCCCAGTCCGGGGTATGGCTACACCTTC. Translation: CASSPSPGYGYTF.

The CDR3 DNA reads as TGTGCCAGCTCACCAAAAAACCCGCCGACGGGTCAGCCCCAGCATTTT. Amino acid sequence: CASSPKNPPTGQPQHF. The chain recombines TRBV18 with TRBJ1-5; D is uncertain. V shed 2 bases and J shed 6 bases, with 17 bases lying between them. The germline CDR1 and CDR2 sequences are KGHSH and LQKENI. The CDR3 contains 16 residues. Full variable domain (outside the CDR3, taken from reference TRBV18 and TRBJ1-5): NAGVMQNPRHLVRRRGQEARLRCSPMKGHSHVYWYRQLPEEGLKFMVYLQKENIIDESGMPKERFSAEFPKEGPSILRIQQVVRGDSAAYFCASSPKNPPTGQPQHFGDGTRLSIL.

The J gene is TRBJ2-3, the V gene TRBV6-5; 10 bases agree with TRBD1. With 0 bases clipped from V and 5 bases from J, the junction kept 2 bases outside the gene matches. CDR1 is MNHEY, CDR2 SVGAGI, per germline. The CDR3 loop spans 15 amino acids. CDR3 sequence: CASSYSRDRGDTQYF. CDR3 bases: TGTGCCAGCAGTTACTCGAGGGACAGGGGAGATACGCAGTATTTT.